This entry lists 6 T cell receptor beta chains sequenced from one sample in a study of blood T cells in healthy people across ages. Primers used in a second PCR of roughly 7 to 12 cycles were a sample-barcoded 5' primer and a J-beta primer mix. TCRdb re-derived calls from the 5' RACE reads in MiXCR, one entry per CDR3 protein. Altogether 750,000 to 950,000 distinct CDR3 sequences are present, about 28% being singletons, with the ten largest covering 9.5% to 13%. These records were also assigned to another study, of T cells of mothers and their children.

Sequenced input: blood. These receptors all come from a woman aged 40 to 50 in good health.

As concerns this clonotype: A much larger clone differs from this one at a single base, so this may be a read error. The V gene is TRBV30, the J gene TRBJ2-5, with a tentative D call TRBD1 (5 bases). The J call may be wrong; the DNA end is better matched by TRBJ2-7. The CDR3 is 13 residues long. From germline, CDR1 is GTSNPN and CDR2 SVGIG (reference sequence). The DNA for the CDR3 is TGTGCCCGGAGTAAGGACATCTCCTACGAGCAGTACTTC. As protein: CARSKDISYEQYF.

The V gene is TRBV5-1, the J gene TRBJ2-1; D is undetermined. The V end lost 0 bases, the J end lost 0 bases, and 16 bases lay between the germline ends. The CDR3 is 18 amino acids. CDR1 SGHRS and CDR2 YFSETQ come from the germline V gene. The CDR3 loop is CASSLGARGRSSYNEQFF. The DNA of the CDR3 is TGCGCCAGCAGCTTGGGGGCTCGCGGTAGGAGCTCCTACAATGAGCAGTTCTTC.

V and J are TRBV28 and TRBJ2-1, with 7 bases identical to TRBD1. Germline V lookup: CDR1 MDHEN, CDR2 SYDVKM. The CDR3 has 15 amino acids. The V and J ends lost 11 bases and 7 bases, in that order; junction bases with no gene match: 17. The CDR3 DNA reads TGTGCCGTTCGTGGCAGGGGGAACCTAGGGAATGAGCAGTTCTTC. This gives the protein CAVRGRGNLGNEQFF.

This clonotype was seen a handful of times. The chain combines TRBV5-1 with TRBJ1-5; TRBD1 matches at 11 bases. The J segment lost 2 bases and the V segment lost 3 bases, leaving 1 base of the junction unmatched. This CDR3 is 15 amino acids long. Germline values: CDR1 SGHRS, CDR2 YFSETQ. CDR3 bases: TGCGCCAGCAGCTGGACAGGGGGCGGCAATCAGCCCCAGCATTTT. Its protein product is CASSWTGGGNQPQHF.

This CDR3 reads CASLTGIGWNQPQHF. Here the CDR3 DNA reads TGTGCCAGCCTGACCGGGATAGGGTGGAATCAGCCCCAGCATTTT. The chain links TRBV28 to TRBJ1-5; D gene unclear. Trimming took off 8 bases at V and 4 bases at J, with 18 bases between the two ends. CDR3 size: 15 residues. The germline V gene encodes CDR1 MDHEN and CDR2 SYDVKM. The complete variable domain, with remaining parts taken from reference TRBV28 and TRBJ1-5, reads DVKVTQSSRYLVKRTGEKVFLECVQDMDHENMFWYRQDPGLGLRLIYFSYDVKMKEKGDIPEGYSVSREKKERFSLILESASTNQTSMYLCASLTGIGWNQPQHFGDGTRLSIL.

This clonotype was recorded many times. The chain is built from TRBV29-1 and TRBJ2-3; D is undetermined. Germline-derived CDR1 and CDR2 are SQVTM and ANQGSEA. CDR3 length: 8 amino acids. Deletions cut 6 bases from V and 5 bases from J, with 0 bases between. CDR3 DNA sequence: TGCAGCGTAGATACGCAGTATTTT. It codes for CSVDTQYF.